The 17 T cell receptor beta chains given below trace back to one sample, sequenced in a study of cytomegalovirus exposure and HLA in healthy donors. The PCR had 60 Vbeta and 13 Jbeta primers. Measured with immunoSEQ multiplex PCR; TCRdb has only the in-frame clones, and not every one. This table has tens of thousands of clones, about two thirds appearing once. The specimen sequenced was PBMCs. These receptors originate from a woman in her fifties or sixties in good health and CMV-seropositive.

CDR3 loop: CASSVEDSGGTDTQYF. The CDR3 DNA follows: TGTGCCAGCAGCGTAGAAGATAGCGGGGGCACAGATACGCAGTATTTT. The chain has TRBV9 and TRBJ2-3; 8 bases are a match to TRBD2. In germline, CDR1 is SGDLS, CDR2 YYNGEE. After removal of 0 bases from V and 1 base from J, the junction contained 4 bases not matched to a gene. The CDR3 runs 16 residues.

In nucleotides, the CDR3 is TGCGCCAGCAGCACTGACAGGGGTTACGAGCAGTACTTC. Its protein product is CASSTDRGYEQYF. The rearrangement uses TRBV5-1 and TRBJ2-7, with 8 bases that match TRBD1. Germline CDR1 SGHRS, CDR2 YFSETQ. The CDR3 is 13 amino acids. V was pared by 4 bases and J by 4 bases, with 4 bases of the junction left unmatched.

The chain is built from TRBV30 and TRBJ2-5, with TRBD1 identical over 7 bases. The CDR3 length is 15 residues. Germline CDR1 GTSNPN, CDR2 SVGIG (reference sequence). The trim removed 2 bases at V and 0 bases at J, leaving 6 bases unmatched. The chain's CDR3 is CAWSQGQMYQETQYF. Written as DNA, the CDR3 is TGTGCCTGGAGTCAGGGACAGATGTACCAAGAGACCCAGTACTTC. The full variable domain, in which reference TRBV30 and TRBJ2-5 provide the parts outside the CDR3, is SQTIHQWPATLVQPVGSPLSLECTVEGTSNPNLYWYRQAAGRGLQLLFYSVGIGQISSEVPQNLSASRPQDRQFILSSKKLLLSDSGFYLCAWSQGQMYQETQYFGPGTRLLVL.

This clone appeared a few times. The V call is TRBV29-1, the J call TRBJ2-2; D perhaps matches TRBD1 (6 bases). This CDR3 comprises 12 residues. The ends were cut back, 5 bases at V and 7 bases at J, with 11 bases in the middle. CDR1 is SQVTM and CDR2 is ANQGSEA in the germline V gene. CDR3 DNA: TGCAGCGTTTGGGGGCAGAGCGGGGAGCTGTTTTTT. Encoded protein: CSVWGQSGELFF.

A few counts support this clone. This chain uses TRBV6-5 with TRBJ2-2; D unresolved. This CDR3 comprises 13 residues. V was pared by 3 bases and J by 4 bases, with 6 bases between. CDR1 and CDR2 from the germline V gene are MNHEY and SVGAGI. CDR3 coding DNA: TGTGCCAGCAGTTATCAGCGCACCGGGGAGCTGTTTTTT. This translates into CASSYQRTGELFF.

The J gene is TRBJ2-1, the V gene TRBV30; D gene unclear. Germline V CDR1 and CDR2: GTSNPN, SVGIG (reference sequence). The CDR3 has 11 amino acids. Trimming removed 4 bases from V and 15 bases from J, with 16 bases in between. CDR3 amino acids: CAWNRQQLLFF. The CDR3 DNA is TGTGCCTGGAATCGTCAACAATTGTTGTTCTTC. The full variable domain, its missing parts supplied by reference TRBV30 and TRBJ2-1, is SQTIHQWPATLVQPVGSPLSLECTVEGTSNPNLYWYRQAAGRGLQLLFYSVGIGQISSEVPQNLSASRPQDRQFILSSKKLLLSDSGFYLCAWNRQQLLFFGPGTRLTVL.

This clone was found a few times. The chain has TRBV9 and TRBJ2-5; TRBD1 is a possible D gene (8 bases). The V end was cut by 4 bases, the J end by 5 bases, with 12 bases between. Germline V gene data show CDR1 as SGDLS and CDR2 as YYNGEE. The CDR3 runs 13 residues. In DNA form, the CDR3 reads TGTGCCAGCAGCATACAGGGGGGGGAGACCCAGTACTTC. Its protein is CASSIQGGETQYF.

This chain connects TRBV4-3 to TRBJ1-6, with TRBD1 matching 7 bases. The V and J ends lost 0 bases and 1 base, in that order; junction bases with no gene match: 9. The germline V gene has CDR1 LGHNA and CDR2 YSLEER. The CDR3 length is 19 residues. The DNA for the CDR3 is TGCGCCAGCAGCCAAGAAGGCAGGGGGTACTCGTCCTATAATTCACCCCTCCACTTT. Translating it yields CASSQEGRGYSSYNSPLHF.

V gene TRBV27 combines with J gene TRBJ2-7; weak D call: TRBD1 (6 bases). The V and J ends lost 6 bases and 6 bases respectively, with 18 bases between them. Germline-derived CDR1 and CDR2 are MNHEY and SMNVEV (reference sequence). This CDR3 has 14 amino acids. The CDR3 bases are TGTGCCAGCAGAGTCGGACAGAGCTACGGCGAGCAGTACTTC. Translation: CASRVGQSYGEQYF.

V usage is TRBV13 and J usage is TRBJ2-1; weak D call: TRBD2 (5 bases). In germline, CDR1 is PRHDT, CDR2 FYEKMQ (reference sequence). The V and J ends lost 7 bases and 3 bases respectively, with 16 bases between them. The CDR3 contains 15 residues. The CDR3 DNA reads TGTGCCAGCACCTTTAGGGTCCGGGGCTACAATGAGCAGTTCTTC. Protein sequence: CASTFRVRGYNEQFF.

The chain uses TRBV27 and TRBJ2-2; 7 bases are shared with TRBD1. Trimming took 6 bases from V and 0 from J; bases not matched to a gene: 7. CDR1 MNHEY and CDR2 SMNVEV come from the germline V gene (reference sequence). CDR3 length equals 16 residues. CDR3 DNA: TGTGCCAGCAGCCTTACAGGGGTGGCGAACACCGGGGAGCTGTTTTTT. Its translation is CASSLTGVANTGELFF.

A few counts support this clone. This chain joins TRBV9 and TRBJ2-2, with 8 nucleotides matching TRBD2. CDR3 length: 15 amino acids. V was clipped by 4 bases and J by 6 bases; unmatched bases: 8. Germline V gene sequence: CDR1 SGDLS, CDR2 YYNGEE. Here the CDR3 reads CASSSIGGAAGELFF. Written as DNA, the CDR3 is TGTGCCAGCAGCTCAATCGGGGGGGCCGCCGGGGAGCTGTTTTTT.

V gene TRBV19 combines with J gene TRBJ1-2, with no clear D. V was cut by 2 bases and J by 3 bases, with 10 bases left in between. CDR1 and CDR2 from the germline V gene are LNHDA and SQIVND (reference sequence). This CDR3 is built from 14 residues. This CDR3 reads CASSIPGDHYGYTF. CDR3 sequence (DNA): TGTGCCAGTAGTATACCCGGGGATCACTATGGCTACACCTTC.

In nucleotides, the CDR3 is TGTGCCACCAGCAAATATTATGGACAGGGGGGCACCTACGAGCAGTACTTC. This translates into CATSKYYGQGGTYEQYF. J is TRBJ2-5 and V is TRBV15; 10 bases line up with TRBD1. The J call is in doubt because the DNA end fits TRBJ2-7 better. Germline V gene lookup returns CDR1 LNHNV and CDR2 YYDKDF (reference sequence). The CDR3 totals 17 residues.

This clone was counted only a few times. The genes are TRBV5-1 and TRBJ2-1; 11 nucleotides line up with TRBD2. Germline V lookup: CDR1 SGHRS, CDR2 YFSETQ. The V and J ends lost 7 bases and 7 bases, in that order; junction bases with no gene match: 7. The CDR3 totals 14 residues. CDR3 in amino acids: CASRSGGAGNEQFF. Written as DNA, the CDR3 is TGCGCCAGCCGTAGCGGGGGGGCTGGGAATGAGCAGTTCTTC.

This clone appeared once. This chain links TRBV5-6 with TRBJ2-3, with 8 bases matching TRBD2. CDR1 SGHDT and CDR2 YYEEEE come from the germline V gene. With V trimmed by 4 bases and J by 6 bases, 4 bases remained unmatched. This CDR3 contains 13 residues. CDR3 nucleotide sequence: TGTGCCAGCAGCCCCGGGACTAGTGATACGCAGTATTTT. This sequence encodes CASSPGTSDTQYF.

This clone appeared a few times. Here the CDR3 DNA reads TGTGCCAGCAGCCAACGACAGGGAGGCGAGCAGTACTTC. It yields the protein CASSQRQGGEQYF. The chain is built from TRBV5-5 and TRBJ2-7; possibly TRBD1 for D (7 bases). The V and J ends lost 4 bases and 6 bases respectively, with 14 bases between them. Germline lookup yields CDR1 SGHKS and CDR2 YYEKEE (reference sequence). The CDR3 is made up of 13 amino acids.